These 32 T cell receptor beta chains originate from one sample sequenced in a study of T-cell reconstitution after alpha-beta-depleted transplantation in children. These receptors have no known antigen. During its preparation, the TCRbeta library received unique molecular identifiers. TCRdb recomputed calls from the PCR reads with MiXCR, one row per CDR3 protein. In the table there are a few hundred thousand distinct CDR3 sequences, over 7.5% of which are singletons. The study's findings and limits: T cells produced anew were the main source of T-cell counts and diversity one year after transplant.

The starting material was peripheral blood, obtained 360 days after TCRalphabeta/CD19-depleted stem cell transplant. These receptor sequences come from a female patient between 2 and 15 years old who had a stem cell transplant for Fanconi anemia, so the T cells may come from the graft donor.

This clonotype was counted at least ten times. The rearrangement links TRBV6-2 or TRBV6-3 to TRBJ2-1, with 11 bases aligning to TRBD2. Germline values: CDR1 MNHEY, CDR2 SVGEGT. Germline trimming cut 3 bases from V and 4 bases from J; bases unmatched to any gene: 17. There are 20 residues in the CDR3. The CDR3 spells CASSYSVAGGPFNLYNEQFF. Written as DNA, the CDR3 is TGTGCCAGCAGTTATTCGGTAGCGGGAGGGCCCTTCAATCTATACAATGAGCAGTTCTTC.

This clonotype was recorded many times. V and J are TRBV5-1 and TRBJ1-2, with D perhaps matching TRBD1 (6 bases). V was shortened by 0 bases and J by 4 bases, with 13 bases between the two germline ends. CDR1 is SGHRS, CDR2 YFSETQ, per germline. The CDR3 is 15 amino acids. The CDR3 sequence is CASSLAWGAGYGYTF. CDR3 coding DNA: TGCGCCAGCAGCTTGGCATGGGGGGCAGGCTATGGCTACACCTTC.

This clonotype was seen a handful of times. The chain couples TRBV6-1 to TRBJ2-5, with D possibly being TRBD1 (7 bases). CDR1 MNHNS and CDR2 SASEGT come from the germline V gene. The CDR3 spans 15 residues. Trimming removed 6 bases at V and 4 bases at J, with 18 bases between. CDR3 in DNA: TGTGCCAGCAGCCCAATCCTCCAGGGGGGAGAGACCCAGTACTTC. This gives the protein CASSPILQGGETQYF.

This clonotype was picked up many times. The rearrangement links TRBV10-3 to TRBJ2-1; 13 bases match TRBD2. Trimming cost V 2 bases and J 4 bases; bases outside gene matches: 2. This CDR3 has 16 amino acids. Germline values: CDR1 ENHRY, CDR2 SYGVKD. The CDR3 DNA follows: TGTGCCATCAGTGAGCGGACTAGCGGGGGTTACAATGAGCAGTTCTTC. It encodes CAISERTSGGYNEQFF.

This clonotype was picked up a small number of times. The chain recombines TRBV16 with TRBJ2-4, with unresolved D. Germline V gene lookup returns CDR1 KGHSY and CDR2 FQNENV. CDR3 size: 15 residues. Between the trimmed V and J ends, which lost 4 bases and 4 bases, there was a span of 14 bases. The CDR3 DNA follows: TGTGCCAGCAGCCGATCGCGGCAGGAGAAAAACATTCAGTACTTC. The encoded protein is CASSRSRQEKNIQYF.

This clonotype has more than one count but fewer than ten. The chain is built from TRBV4-3 and TRBJ1-5, with D unclear. V shed 0 bases and J shed 6 bases, with 15 bases lying between them. Germline V gene data show CDR1 as LGHNA and CDR2 as YSLEER. This CDR3 spans 16 amino acids. This CDR3 is CASSQDPVRGSQPQHF. The DNA of the CDR3 is TGCGCCAGCAGCCAAGACCCGGTCCGAGGTAGTCAGCCCCAGCATTTT.

V and J are TRBV25-1 and TRBJ2-2, with D perhaps TRBD2 (7 bases). Germline V CDR1 and CDR2: MGHDK, SYGVNS. V lost 1 base, J lost 1 base, and 13 bases lay in between. CDR3 length equals 17 residues. CDR3 sequence: CASSEWGGQGNTGELFF. CDR3 bases: TGTGCCAGCAGTGAATGGGGGGGGCAGGGGAACACCGGGGAGCTGTTTTTT.

The chain is built from TRBV27 and TRBJ2-1; D unclear. Germline CDR1 reads MNHEY; CDR2 reads SMNVEV (reference sequence). With 5 bases removed from V and 7 bases from J, the gap between germline ends came to 15 bases. The length of the CDR3 is 14 residues. CDR3 sequence (DNA): TGTGCCAGCAGTCTAAACCACGCTGGGAATGAGCAGTTCTTC. It encodes CASSLNHAGNEQFF.

CDR3 amino acids: CASSISTLGPQHF. CDR3 nucleotide sequence: TGTGCCAGTAGTATCTCTACGCTTGGGCCCCAGCATTTT. This chain links TRBV19 with TRBJ1-5, with D uncertain. Germline lookup yields CDR1 LNHDA and CDR2 SQIVND (reference sequence). The ends were cut back, 3 bases at V and 9 bases at J, with 12 bases in the middle. This CDR3 region has 13 residues.

This clonotype was counted a few times. The CDR3 reads CASSQVEFGTPMNTGELFF. The CDR3 DNA reads as TGTGCCAGCAGCCAAGTGGAGTTTGGGACTCCCATGAACACCGGGGAGCTGTTTTTT. V is TRBV3-1 and J is TRBJ2-2, with D possibly matching TRBD2 (6 bases). The CDR3 covers 19 residues. V was clipped by 1 base and J by 1 base, with 19 bases between them. Per the germline V gene, CDR1 is LGHDT and CDR2 is YNNKEL (reference sequence).

The chain recombines TRBV19 with TRBJ2-3; TRBD2 aligns across 9 bases. The V gene end was trimmed by 4 bases and the J gene end by 0 bases; junction bases not matched to a gene: 5. This CDR3 spans 16 amino acids. CDR1 and CDR2 (germline): LNHDA, SQIVND (reference sequence). Here the CDR3 reads CASSTSSGESTDTQYF. CDR3 sequence (DNA): TGTGCCAGTAGTACCTCTAGCGGGGAGAGCACAGATACGCAGTATTTT. Together with reference TRBV19 and TRBJ2-3, the CDR3 gives the full variable domain: DGGITQSPKYLFRKEGQNVTLSCEQNLNHDAMYWYRQDPGQGLRLIYYSQIVNDFQKGDIAEGYSVSREKKESFPLTVTSAQKNPTAFYLCASSTSSGESTDTQYFGPGTRLTVL.

This clonotype showed up many times. The chain uses TRBV14 and TRBJ2-3; D may be TRBD1 (6 bases). The CDR3 spans 16 residues. V shed 5 bases and J shed 2 bases, with 17 bases lying between them. CDR1 is SGHDN and CDR2 is FVKESK in the germline V gene. The CDR3 protein is CASSRRTDSDTDTQYF. Written as DNA, the CDR3 is TGTGCCAGCAGCAGGCGGACAGATTCGGACACAGATACGCAGTATTTT.

This clonotype was found many times. This sequence joins TRBV12-3 or TRBV12-4 and TRBJ2-5; possibly TRBD1 for D (6 bases). V lost 5 bases to trimming and J lost 2 bases, with 12 bases between them. The CDR3 consists of 14 residues. DNA for the CDR3: TGTGCCAGCAGTCAGTCGGACAGACAAGAGACCCAGTACTTC. This encodes CASSQSDRQETQYF.

This clonotype has at least ten counts. The CDR3 here is CASSTTGILQETQYF. CDR3 bases: TGTGCCAGCAGTACAACCGGGATCCTACAAGAGACCCAGTACTTC. The gene calls are TRBV12-3 or TRBV12-4 and TRBJ2-5; perhaps TRBD2 as D (5 bases). V gave up 5 bases and J gave up 2 bases, with 15 bases separating them. The CDR3 sequence is 15 residues long.

This clonotype was counted many times. The V and J genes are TRBV7-2 and TRBJ1-2; D uncertain. CDR3 length: 16 amino acids. The V and J ends lost 5 bases and 4 bases respectively, with 20 bases between them. CDR1 SGHTA and CDR2 FQGNSA come from the germline V gene. The DNA of the CDR3 is TGTGCCAGCAGCCCCCGGACGGGGTCGTCGGGCTATGGCTACACCTTC. Amino acids: CASSPRTGSSGYGYTF. The full variable domain, rest sourced from reference TRBV7-2 and TRBJ1-2, is GAGVSQSPSNKVTEKGKDVELRCDPISGHTALYWYRQSLGQGLEFLIYFQGNSAPDKSGLPSDRFSAERTGGSVSTLTIQRTQQEDSAVYLCASSPRTGSSGYGYTFGSGTRLTVV.

This clonotype was seen ten or more times. This sequence joins TRBV6-2 or TRBV6-3 and TRBJ2-3; no definite D call. Germline assignment: CDR1 MNHEY and CDR2 SVGEGT. There are 13 residues in the CDR3. The germline V and J ends were trimmed by 5 bases and 5 bases, with 11 bases remaining between them. CDR3 coding DNA: TGTGCCAGCAGTGACCCCCCTCAAGATACGCAGTATTTT. Protein product: CASSDPPQDTQYF.

This clonotype was counted only a few times. The chain carries TRBV5-4 and TRBJ1-6; no clear D gene. V lost 4 bases and J lost 1, with 9 bases in between. Germline CDR1 and CDR2: SGHNT and YYREEE (reference sequence). This CDR3 contains 15 residues. The CDR3 DNA is TGTGCCAGCAGCCAAGGACCGTCCTATAATTCACCCCTCCACTTT. This codes for CASSQGPSYNSPLHF.

This clonotype was detected many times. V usage is TRBV20-1 and J usage is TRBJ1-5, with 8 nucleotides matching TRBD1. Germline CDR1 is DFQATT and CDR2 is SNEGSKA (reference sequence). This CDR3 has 13 amino acids. V lost 3 bases, J lost 6 bases, and 4 bases stayed unmatched. In DNA form, the CDR3 reads TGCAGTGCTAGGGACAGGGTCGGTCAGCCCCAGCATTTT. It translates to CSARDRVGQPQHF.

This clonotype was recorded a few times. V and J are TRBV27 and TRBJ2-7; 9 nucleotides agree with TRBD1. The CDR3 sequence is 16 residues long. The V segment lost 5 bases and the J segment 2 bases; nucleotides outside the gene matches: 10. In germline, CDR1 is MNHEY, CDR2 SMNVEV (reference sequence). The chain's CDR3 is CASSTSTGGRPYEQYF. For the CDR3, the DNA is TGTGCCAGCAGTACCTCGACAGGGGGAAGACCCTACGAGCAGTACTTC.

This clonotype appeared many times. The rearrangement links TRBV5-1 to TRBJ2-3; D might be TRBD2 (6 bases). V dropped 1 base and J dropped 3 bases, with 9 bases sitting between them. From germline, CDR1 is SGHRS and CDR2 YFSETQ. This CDR3 has 14 amino acids. The CDR3 DNA is TGCGCCAGCAGCTTGTCCGGGGGAACAGATACGCAGTATTTT. Translated, it gives CASSLSGGTDTQYF.

This clonotype turned up a few times. The chain links TRBV12-3 or TRBV12-4 to TRBJ1-5; D not resolved. There are 14 residues in the CDR3. V lost 6 bases to trimming and J lost 4 bases, with 13 bases between them. CDR3 nucleotide sequence: TGTGCCAGCAGCCCAGACCGAGATAATCAGCCCCAGCATTTT. It translates to CASSPDRDNQPQHF.

This clonotype appeared a few times. The chain is built from TRBV10-2 and TRBJ1-1; no reliable D call. Germline V gene data show CDR1 as WSHSY and CDR2 as SAAADI. V dropped 2 bases and J dropped 5 bases, with 12 bases sitting between them. This CDR3 is 14 amino acids long. Written as DNA, the CDR3 is TGCGCCAGCAGTGAGCGACGGCCGGCGACTGAAGCTTTCTTT. It translates to CASSERRPATEAFF.

In this sample, this clonotype turned up a few times. The V and J genes are TRBV28 and TRBJ2-1; D perhaps matches TRBD2 (6 bases). Trimming took off 3 bases at V and 0 bases at J, with 9 bases between the two ends. The CDR3 is 15 amino acids. Germline-derived CDR1 and CDR2 are MDHEN and SYDVKM. CDR3 loop: CASSFGGDSYNEQFF. CDR3 DNA: TGTGCCAGCAGTTTTGGCGGGGACTCCTACAATGAGCAGTTCTTC.

This clonotype occurred many times. The rearrangement links TRBV28 to TRBJ2-7, with D perhaps TRBD1 (5 bases). Germline V CDR1 and CDR2: MDHEN, SYDVKM. The CDR3 runs 15 residues. Trimming took off 6 bases at V and 0 bases at J, with 15 bases between the two ends. CDR3 nucleotide sequence: TGTGCCAGCAGCTCCGGACACAAGAGCTCCTACGAGCAGTACGTC. Its protein product is CASSSGHKSSYEQYV.

The chain employs TRBV7-6 and TRBJ2-7, with D tentatively TRBD1 (6 bases). The V gene lost 5 bases and the J gene lost 6 bases, with 14 bases spanning the gap. CDR1 is SGHVS, CDR2 FNYEAQ, per germline. The CDR3 consists of 13 residues. The CDR3 nucleotides are TGTGCCAGCAGCCGCACTGGACAGAGCGAGCAGTACTTC. It specifies CASSRTGQSEQYF.

In this sample, this clonotype turned up many times. This chain's CDR3 is CASSLFGTVPYNEQFF. In DNA, the CDR3 is TGTGCCAGCAGTTTGTTCGGGACAGTCCCCTACAATGAGCAGTTCTTC. This sequence joins TRBV5-8 and TRBJ2-1, with 7 bases identical to TRBD1. The length of the CDR3 is 16 residues. CDR1 is SGHTS and CDR2 is YDEGEE in the germline V gene. J was trimmed by 2 bases and V by 5 bases; bases with no gene match: 10.

This clonotype has ten or more counts. The CDR3 spells CASSNPGQGFYEQYF. In DNA form, the CDR3 reads TGTGCCAGCAGCAACCCGGGACAGGGTTTCTACGAGCAGTACTTC. V usage is TRBV7-8 and J usage is TRBJ2-7; TRBD1 matches at 9 bases. V dropped 5 bases and J dropped 3; count of bases not matched to a gene: 8. CDR1 and CDR2 (germline): SGHVS, FQNEAQ. This CDR3 contains 15 residues.

In this sample, this clonotype turned up a few times. CDR3 protein: CASSEGTGAGEQYF. CDR3 coding DNA: TGTGCCAGCAGTGAAGGGACAGGGGCAGGTGAGCAGTACTTC. V is TRBV6-1 and J is TRBJ2-7; 9 nucleotides match TRBD1. V dropped 1 base and J dropped 7; count of bases not matched to a gene: 5. The length of the CDR3 is 14 residues. The germline V gene encodes CDR1 MNHNS and CDR2 SASEGT.

This clonotype was observed many times. The V gene is TRBV7-9, the J gene TRBJ2-7, with D perhaps matching TRBD2 (6 bases). Germline V gene data show CDR1 as SEHNR and CDR2 as FQNEAQ (reference sequence). V lost 3 bases and J 3 bases, leaving 9 bases between the germline ends. The CDR3 has 13 amino acids. The CDR3 loop reads CASSFIGSYEQYF. For the CDR3, the DNA is TGTGCCAGCAGCTTTATCGGGAGCTACGAGCAGTACTTC. The complete variable domain, with remaining parts taken from reference TRBV7-9 and TRBJ2-7, reads DTGVSQNPRHKITKRGQNVTFRCDPISEHNRLYWYRQTLGQGPEFLTYFQNEAQLEKSRLLSDRFSAERPKGSFSTLEIQRTEQGDSAMYLCASSFIGSYEQYFGPGTRLTVT.

Note on this clonotype: A much larger clone lies a single base off, so this may be a read error. The J gene is TRBJ2-3, the V gene TRBV6-2 or TRBV6-3; D is unclear. Per the germline V gene, CDR1 is MNHEY and CDR2 is SVGEGT. The length of the CDR3 is 15 residues. CDR3 nucleotide sequence: TGTGTCAGCAGTCAGAACGGAGTCGGCACAGATACGCAGTATTTT. Translation: CVSSQNGVGTDTQYF.

In its sample, this clonotype was seen a few times. The J gene is TRBJ2-7, the V gene TRBV3-1; possible D gene TRBD1, 5 bases. Germline V gene data show CDR1 as LGHDT and CDR2 as YNNKEL (reference sequence). This CDR3 is 16 amino acids long. Deletions cut 2 bases from V and 3 bases from J, with 17 bases between. In nucleotides, the CDR3 is TGTGCCAGCAGCCAATTGCAGGGATTGGCTTACTACGAGCAGTACTTC. Translated, it gives CASSQLQGLAYYEQYF.

As DNA, the CDR3 is TGCAGTGCTAGTTTAGGGCCGGGACAGGGAGTAGTCGTGCCTGAAGCTTTCTTT. Amino acids: CSASLGPGQGVVVPEAFF. The chain couples TRBV20-1 to TRBJ1-1; 9 nucleotides agree with TRBD1. The CDR3 totals 18 residues. Germline V gene data show CDR1 as DFQATT and CDR2 as SNEGSKA (reference sequence). The ends lost 3 bases at V and 6 bases at J; junction bases unmatched: 20.